The 18 T cell receptor beta chains reported below all come from one sample, sequenced in a study of siplizumab effects on memory and regulatory T cells. Profiled with immunoSEQ multiplex PCR; TCRdb holds only in-frame clones, not every one. The sample has around 100,000 clones; 80% to 95% are singletons. Sequencing was performed on CD4+ T cells sorted from blood. Receptor source: a human donor in good health.

This clone was detected only a few times. The chain joins TRBV5-1 to TRBJ2-3; 7 bases match TRBD2. Trimming at V came to 0 bases and at J to 2 bases, leaving 12 bases not matched to a gene. Germline loops: CDR1 SGHRS, CDR2 YFSETQ. The CDR3 covers 18 residues. The CDR3 sequence is CASSLAPFRGRFTDTQYF. The DNA for the CDR3 is TGCGCCAGCAGCTTGGCCCCGTTTCGCGGGAGATTCACAGATACGCAGTATTTT.

The rearrangement joins TRBV11-1 to TRBJ2-2, with a weak D call TRBD1 (6 bases). V was pared by 3 bases and J by 8 bases, with 13 bases between. The CDR3 contains 14 residues. CDR1 is SGHAT, CDR2 FQDESV, per germline (reference sequence). CDR3 DNA sequence: TGTGCCAGCAGCTTTGGGACATCTAAGGGGGAGCTGTTTTTT. This gives the protein CASSFGTSKGELFF. The full variable domain, with the rest looked up from reference TRBV11-1 and TRBJ2-2, is EAEVAQSPRYKITEKSQAVAFWCDPISGHATLYWYRQILGQGPELLVQFQDESVVDDSQLPKDRFSAERLKGVDSTLKIQPAELGDSAMYLCASSFGTSKGELFFGEGSRLTVL.

The chain uses TRBV6-1 and TRBJ1-2, with D possibly being TRBD1 (6 bases). V lost 5 bases, J lost 4 bases, and 17 bases lay in between. This CDR3 has 15 amino acids. The germline gives CDR1 MNHNS, CDR2 SASEGT. CDR3 DNA: TGTGCCAGCAGTTCCAGCCCCGGGGGCGGCTATGGCTACACCTTC. Amino acid sequence: CASSSSPGGGYGYTF.

V usage is TRBV6-5 and J usage is TRBJ2-7, with 10 bases that match TRBD2. The CDR3 extends over 15 amino acids. The germline gives CDR1 MNHEY, CDR2 SVGAGI. After removal of 7 bases from V and 3 bases from J, the junction contained 9 bases not matched to a gene. The DNA for the CDR3 is TGTGCCAGCAAGCCTCTAGCGGGAGTCCTCTACGAGCAGTACTTC. It codes for CASKPLAGVLYEQYF.

The J gene is TRBJ2-3, the V gene TRBV19, with TRBD1 as a possible D gene (5 bases). Germline assignment: CDR1 LNHDA and CDR2 SQIVND (reference sequence). The CDR3 runs 13 residues. Trimming removed 1 base from V and 6 bases from J, with 8 bases in between. The CDR3 loop reads CASSIGQGDTQYF. In DNA form, the CDR3 reads TGTGCCAGTAGTATAGGGCAGGGCGATACGCAGTATTTT.

The V gene is TRBV7-6, the J gene TRBJ2-7; 11 positions agree with TRBD1. The CDR3 length is 15 residues. J was trimmed by 4 bases and V by 4 bases; bases with no gene match: 6. Germline CDR1 and CDR2: SGHVS and FNYEAQ. CDR3: CASSSGTGGRYEQYF. The CDR3 DNA reads as TGTGCCAGCAGCTCCGGGACAGGGGGACGTTACGAGCAGTACTTC.

This chain connects TRBV2 to TRBJ2-3, with 10 bases aligning to TRBD2. V dropped 8 bases and J dropped 6; count of bases not matched to a gene: 11. This CDR3 has 15 residues. The V gene's germline CDR1 is SNHLY and CDR2 FYNNEI. CDR3 DNA sequence: TGTGCCAGCCGTAGGCTAGCGGGAGAAAGGGATACGCAGTATTTT. Protein product: CASRRLAGERDTQYF.

The chain couples TRBV5-6 to TRBJ1-3, with D possibly matching TRBD1 (5 bases). V lost 5 bases, J lost 0 bases, and 12 bases lay in between. Germline V lookup: CDR1 SGHDT, CDR2 YYEEEE. The CDR3 totals 15 residues. Written as DNA, the CDR3 is TGTGCCAGCAGAGTGAGAGGGGCCTCTGGAAACACCATATATTTT. Its translation: CASRVRGASGNTIYF. The whole variable domain, remainder taken from reference TRBV5-6 and TRBJ1-3, is DAGVTQSPTHLIKTRGQQVTLRCSPKSGHDTVSWYQQALGQGPQFIFQYYEEEERQRGNFPDRFSGHQFPNYSSELNVNALLLGDSALYLCASRVRGASGNTIYFGEGSWLTVV.

The gene calls are TRBV2 and TRBJ2-2; D is uncertain. There are 15 residues in the CDR3. The ends were cut back, 4 bases at V and 0 bases at J, with 9 bases in the middle. Per germline, CDR1 SNHLY and CDR2 FYNNEI. CDR3 DNA: TGTGCCAGCAGTGCGCCCCTGCCGAACACCGGGGAGCTGTTTTTT. Protein sequence: CASSAPLPNTGELFF.

The genes are TRBV9 and TRBJ2-3; 8 bases match TRBD1. V gave up 5 bases and J gave up 8 bases; unmatched junction bases: 4. Germline V gives CDR1 SGDLS, CDR2 YYNGEE. The CDR3 length is 12 residues. CDR3 sequence: CASSEQGATQYF. CDR3 nucleotide sequence: TGTGCCAGCAGTGAGCAGGGGGCTACGCAGTATTTT.

This rearrangement joins TRBV28 to TRBJ2-3, with D unclear. The V gene lost 6 bases and the J gene lost 2 bases, with 12 bases spanning the gap. CDR1 and CDR2 (germline): MDHEN, SYDVKM. This CDR3 is 14 amino acids long. As DNA, the CDR3 is TGTGCCAGCAGCAACAGACACCACACAGATACGCAGTATTTT. Residues: CASSNRHHTDTQYF.

This sequence joins TRBV5-6 and TRBJ2-1, with a tentative D call TRBD2 (5 bases). The germline V gene encodes CDR1 SGHDT and CDR2 YYEEEE. V lost 1 base and J lost 2, with 13 bases in between. There are 16 residues in the CDR3. CDR3 nucleotide sequence: TGTGCCAGCAGCTTGCTATTAACTAGGGCCTACAATGAGCAGTTCTTC. It specifies CASSLLLTRAYNEQFF.

V gene TRBV11-3 combines with J gene TRBJ2-7, with D possibly being TRBD1 (6 bases). The V end lost 5 bases, the J end lost 4 bases, and 15 bases lay between the germline ends. From germline, CDR1 is SGHNT and CDR2 YENEEA. This CDR3 is built from 14 residues. This CDR3 reads CASSTTGSVYEQYF. Written as DNA, the CDR3 is TGTGCCAGCAGCACAACAGGGTCAGTTTACGAGCAGTACTTC.

This chain links TRBV27 with TRBJ2-4, with D tentatively TRBD1 or TRBD2 (5 bases each). Germline assignment: CDR1 MNHEY and CDR2 SMNVEV (reference sequence). There are 17 residues in the CDR3. Trimming pared 3 bases from V and 2 bases from J, leaving 17 bases between. The CDR3 DNA reads as TGTGCCAGCAGTTTGGTCGGGACGACAGAAACCAAAAACATTCAGTACTTC. The encoded protein is CASSLVGTTETKNIQYF.

The chain employs TRBV19 and TRBJ2-4; 7 bases are shared with TRBD2. V was pared by 3 bases and J by 0 bases, with 8 bases of the junction left unmatched. There are 17 residues in the CDR3. Germline V gene data show CDR1 as LNHDA and CDR2 as SQIVND (reference sequence). DNA for the CDR3: TGTGCCAGTAGTATGGGTCAGGGAGGGGAAGCCAAAAACATTCAGTACTTC. Its translation is CASSMGQGGEAKNIQYF.

This clone was detected only once. This rearrangement joins TRBV18 to TRBJ1-1, with 7 bases matching TRBD1. The V gene end was trimmed by 3 bases and the J gene end by 4 bases; junction bases not matched to a gene: 2. The V gene's germline CDR1 is KGHSH and CDR2 LQKENI. The CDR3 spans 13 residues. The CDR3 protein is CASSPGQTTEAFF. DNA for the CDR3: TGTGCCAGCTCACCGGGACAGACCACTGAAGCTTTCTTT. Based on the CDR3 plus reference TRBV18 and TRBJ1-1, the full variable domain is NAGVMQNPRHLVRRRGQEARLRCSPMKGHSHVYWYRQLPEEGLKFMVYLQKENIIDESGMPKERFSAEFPKEGPSILRIQQVVRGDSAAYFCASSPGQTTEAFFGQGTRLTVV.

This chain connects TRBV5-1 to TRBJ2-5; possibly TRBD1 or TRBD2 for D (6 bases each). Germline lookup yields CDR1 SGHRS and CDR2 YFSETQ. The CDR3 contains 14 residues. Between the trimmed V and J ends, which lost 7 bases and 4 bases, there was a span of 17 bases. For the CDR3, the DNA is TGCGCCAGCGGACCTACTTCGGGGGCAGAGACCCAGTACTTC. Its protein is CASGPTSGAETQYF.

The V and J genes are TRBV5-1 and TRBJ1-2; D perhaps matches TRBD1 (5 bases). The V gene lost 2 bases and the J gene lost 4 bases, with 18 bases spanning the gap. Looked up from germline, CDR1 is SGHRS and CDR2 is YFSETQ. CDR3 size: 16 residues. CDR3 in amino acids: CASSLSSGLLGYGYTF. As DNA, the CDR3 is TGCGCCAGCAGCTTAAGCTCGGGACTTCTTGGCTATGGCTACACCTTC.